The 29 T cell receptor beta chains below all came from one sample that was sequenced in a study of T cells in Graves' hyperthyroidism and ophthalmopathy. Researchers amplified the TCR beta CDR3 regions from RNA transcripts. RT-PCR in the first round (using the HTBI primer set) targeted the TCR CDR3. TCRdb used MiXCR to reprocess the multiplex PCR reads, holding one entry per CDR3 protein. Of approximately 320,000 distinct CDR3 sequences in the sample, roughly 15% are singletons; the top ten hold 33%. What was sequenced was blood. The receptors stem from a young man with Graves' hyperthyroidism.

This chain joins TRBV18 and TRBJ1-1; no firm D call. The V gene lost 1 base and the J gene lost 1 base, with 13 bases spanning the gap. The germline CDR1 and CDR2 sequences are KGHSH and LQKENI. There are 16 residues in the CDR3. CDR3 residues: CASSPRYAEQNTEAFF. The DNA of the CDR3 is TGTGCCAGCTCACCACGGTACGCAGAACAGAACACTGAAGCTTTCTTT.

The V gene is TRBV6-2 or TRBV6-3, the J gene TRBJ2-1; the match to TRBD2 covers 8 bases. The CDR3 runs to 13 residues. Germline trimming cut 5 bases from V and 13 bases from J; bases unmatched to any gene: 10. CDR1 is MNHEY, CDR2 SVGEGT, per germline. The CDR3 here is CASSLSPAGVQFF. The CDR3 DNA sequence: TGTGCCAGCAGTCTATCTCCAGCGGGAGTTCAGTTCTTC.

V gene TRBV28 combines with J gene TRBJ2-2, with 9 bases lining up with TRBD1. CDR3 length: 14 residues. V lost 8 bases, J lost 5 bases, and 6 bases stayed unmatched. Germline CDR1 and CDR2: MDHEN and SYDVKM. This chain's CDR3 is CASSGTGRTGELFF. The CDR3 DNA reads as TGTGCCAGCTCAGGGACAGGGCGGACCGGGGAGCTGTTTTTT.

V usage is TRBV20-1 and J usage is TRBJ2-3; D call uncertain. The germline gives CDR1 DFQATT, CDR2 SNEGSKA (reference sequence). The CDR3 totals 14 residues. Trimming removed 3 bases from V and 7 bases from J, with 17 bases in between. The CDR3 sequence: CSASSRQRENTQYF. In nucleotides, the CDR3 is TGCAGTGCTAGTTCCCGTCAAAGGGAAAATACGCAGTATTTT.

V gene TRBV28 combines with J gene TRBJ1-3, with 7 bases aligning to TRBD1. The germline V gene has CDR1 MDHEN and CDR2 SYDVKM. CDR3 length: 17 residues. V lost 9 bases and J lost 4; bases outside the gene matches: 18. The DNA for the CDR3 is TGTGCCAGAATTTCAGGACAGGCGCTCCCCGGAGGAAACACCATATATTTT. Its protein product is CARISGQALPGGNTIYF.

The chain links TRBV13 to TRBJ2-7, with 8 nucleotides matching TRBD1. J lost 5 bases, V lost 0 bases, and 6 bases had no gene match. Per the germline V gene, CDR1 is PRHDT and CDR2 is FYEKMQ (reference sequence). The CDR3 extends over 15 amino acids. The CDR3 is CASSLGGQGADEQYF. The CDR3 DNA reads TGTGCCAGCAGCTTAGGAGGGCAGGGGGCGGACGAGCAGTACTTC.

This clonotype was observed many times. In DNA form, the CDR3 reads TGCGCCAGCAGCTTGAGCGGGGGTGCTGAGCAGTACTTC. Translated, it gives CASSLSGGAEQYF. J is TRBJ2-7 and V is TRBV5-1; 8 bases align to TRBD2. CDR3 length equals 13 residues. J gave up 7 bases and V 1 base, and 4 bases lay outside the gene matches. CDR1 is SGHRS and CDR2 is YFSETQ in the germline V gene.

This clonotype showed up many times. The CDR3 DNA reads TGTGCCAGCAGCGGACCTACTAGCGGAACATCAGATACGCAGTATTTT. This gives the protein CASSGPTSGTSDTQYF. V and J are TRBV2 and TRBJ2-3, with 8 bases aligning to TRBD2. Germline CDR1 is SNHLY and CDR2 is FYNNEI. The CDR3 runs 16 residues. The trim removed 6 bases at V and 4 bases at J, leaving 12 bases unmatched. The full variable domain, completed using reference TRBV2 and TRBJ2-3, is EPEVTQTPSHQVTQMGQEVILRCVPISNHLYFYWYRQILGQKVEFLVSFYNNEISEKSEIFDDQFSVERPDGSNFTLKIRSTKLEDSAMYFCASSGPTSGTSDTQYFGPGTRLTVL.

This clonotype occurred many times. The CDR3 here is CASSLRVQGAWGYTF. The CDR3, as DNA: TGTGCCAGCAGTTTAAGGGTGCAGGGGGCTTGGGGCTACACCTTC. The chain carries TRBV27 and TRBJ1-2, with TRBD1 matching 8 bases. The CDR3 loop spans 15 amino acids. CDR1 MNHEY and CDR2 SMNVEV come from the germline V gene (reference sequence). V shed 2 bases, J shed 8 bases, and the junction held 10 bases outside the gene matches.

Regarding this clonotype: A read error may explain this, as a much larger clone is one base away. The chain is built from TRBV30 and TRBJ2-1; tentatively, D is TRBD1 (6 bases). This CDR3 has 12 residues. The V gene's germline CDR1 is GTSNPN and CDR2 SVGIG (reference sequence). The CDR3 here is CAWSVGDNERFF. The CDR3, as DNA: TGTGCCTGGAGTGTGGGGGACAATGAGCGGTTCTTC.

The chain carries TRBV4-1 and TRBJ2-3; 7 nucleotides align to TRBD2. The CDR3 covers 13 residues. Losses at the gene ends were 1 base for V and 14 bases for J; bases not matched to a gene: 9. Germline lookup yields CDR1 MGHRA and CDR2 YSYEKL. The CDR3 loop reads CASSQGKREFLYF. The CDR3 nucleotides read TGCGCCAGCAGCCAAGGGAAGCGGGAATTTTTGTATTTT.

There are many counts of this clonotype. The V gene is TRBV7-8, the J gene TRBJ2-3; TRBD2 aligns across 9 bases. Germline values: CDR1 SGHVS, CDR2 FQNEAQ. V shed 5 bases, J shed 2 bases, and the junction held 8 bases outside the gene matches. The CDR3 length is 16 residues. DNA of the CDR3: TGTGCCAGCAGCCCCGGAAGCGGGAGGAACACAGATACGCAGTATTTT. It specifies CASSPGSGRNTDTQYF. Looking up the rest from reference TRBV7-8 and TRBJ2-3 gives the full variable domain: GAGVSQSPRYKVAKRGQDVALRCDPISGHVSLFWYQQALGQGPEFLTYFQNEAQLDKSGLPSDRFFAERPEGSVSTLKIQRTQQEDSAVYLCASSPGSGRNTDTQYFGPGTRLTVL.

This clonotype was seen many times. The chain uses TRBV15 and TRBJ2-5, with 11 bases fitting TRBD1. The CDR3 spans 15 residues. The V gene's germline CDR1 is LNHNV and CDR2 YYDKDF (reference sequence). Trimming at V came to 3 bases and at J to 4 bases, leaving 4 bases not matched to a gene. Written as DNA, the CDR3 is TGTGCCACCAGCAGGGACAGGGGGCTGCGAGAGACCCAGTACTTC. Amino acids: CATSRDRGLRETQYF.

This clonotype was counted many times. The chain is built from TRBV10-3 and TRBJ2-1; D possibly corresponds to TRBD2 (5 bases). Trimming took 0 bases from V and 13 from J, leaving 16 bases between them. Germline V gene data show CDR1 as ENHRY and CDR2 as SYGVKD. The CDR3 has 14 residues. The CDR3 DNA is TGTGCCATCAGTGAGTCTGTTTCCGGACTTCCCCAGTTCTTC. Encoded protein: CAISESVSGLPQFF.

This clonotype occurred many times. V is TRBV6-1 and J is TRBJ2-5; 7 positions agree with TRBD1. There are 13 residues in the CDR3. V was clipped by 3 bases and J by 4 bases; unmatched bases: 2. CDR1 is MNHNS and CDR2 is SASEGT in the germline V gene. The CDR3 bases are TGTGCCAGCAGTGACACAGGGGTAGAGACCCAGTACTTC. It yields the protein CASSDTGVETQYF.

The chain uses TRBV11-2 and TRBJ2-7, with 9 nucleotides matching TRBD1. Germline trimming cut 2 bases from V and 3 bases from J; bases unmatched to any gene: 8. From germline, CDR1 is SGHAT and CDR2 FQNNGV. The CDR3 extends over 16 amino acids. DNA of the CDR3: TGTGCCAGCAGCTTAAGCGGGACAGGGAGCCTCTACGAGCAGTACTTC. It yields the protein CASSLSGTGSLYEQYF.

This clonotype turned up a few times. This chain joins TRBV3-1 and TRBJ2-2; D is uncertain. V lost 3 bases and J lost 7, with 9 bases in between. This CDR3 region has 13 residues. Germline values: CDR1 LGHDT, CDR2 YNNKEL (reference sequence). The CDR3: CASSQYLDGELFF. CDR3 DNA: TGTGCCAGCAGCCAGTATCTGGACGGGGAGCTGTTTTTT.

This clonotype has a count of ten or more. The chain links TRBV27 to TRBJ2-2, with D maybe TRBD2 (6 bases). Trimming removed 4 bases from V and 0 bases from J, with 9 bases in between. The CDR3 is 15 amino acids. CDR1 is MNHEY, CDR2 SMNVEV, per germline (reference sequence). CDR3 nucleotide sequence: TGTGCCAGCAGTTCCGGGACTTCGAACACCGGGGAGCTGTTTTTT. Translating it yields CASSSGTSNTGELFF.

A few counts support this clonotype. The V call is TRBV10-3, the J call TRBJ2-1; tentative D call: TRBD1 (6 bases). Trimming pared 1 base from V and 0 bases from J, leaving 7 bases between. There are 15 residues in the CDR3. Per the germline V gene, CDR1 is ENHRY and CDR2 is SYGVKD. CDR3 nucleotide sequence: TGTGCCATCAGTGAGTTAGGGGGCTCCTACAATGAGCAGTTCTTC. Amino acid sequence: CAISELGGSYNEQFF.

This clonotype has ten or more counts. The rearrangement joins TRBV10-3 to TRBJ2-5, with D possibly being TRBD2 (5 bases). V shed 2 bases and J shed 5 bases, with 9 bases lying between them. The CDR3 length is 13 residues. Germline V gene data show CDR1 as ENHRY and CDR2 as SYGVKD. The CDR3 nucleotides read TGTGCCATCAGTGAGCCGGGGATGGAGACCCAGTACTTC. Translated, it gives CAISEPGMETQYF.

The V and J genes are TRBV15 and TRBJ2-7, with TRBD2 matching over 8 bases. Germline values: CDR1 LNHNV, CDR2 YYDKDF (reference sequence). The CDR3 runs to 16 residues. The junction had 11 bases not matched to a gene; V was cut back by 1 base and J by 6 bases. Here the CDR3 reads CATSRGGGAGVTEQYF. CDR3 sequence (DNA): TGTGCCACCAGCAGAGGAGGGGGAGCGGGAGTGACCGAGCAGTACTTC.

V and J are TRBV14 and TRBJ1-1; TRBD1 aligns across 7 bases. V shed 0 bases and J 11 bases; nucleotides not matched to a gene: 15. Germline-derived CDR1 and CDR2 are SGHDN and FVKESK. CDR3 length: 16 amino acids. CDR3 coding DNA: TGTGCCAGCAGCCAAGACCCTACAGGGGTCCGCGGTCACGCTTTCTTT. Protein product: CASSQDPTGVRGHAFF.

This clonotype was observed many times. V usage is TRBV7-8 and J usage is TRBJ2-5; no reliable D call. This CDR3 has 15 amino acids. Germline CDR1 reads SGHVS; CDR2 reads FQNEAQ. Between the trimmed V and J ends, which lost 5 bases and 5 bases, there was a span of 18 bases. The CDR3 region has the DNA TGTGCCAGCAGCAAACCATTGGGGTTTGCGGAGACCCAGTACTTC. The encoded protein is CASSKPLGFAETQYF.

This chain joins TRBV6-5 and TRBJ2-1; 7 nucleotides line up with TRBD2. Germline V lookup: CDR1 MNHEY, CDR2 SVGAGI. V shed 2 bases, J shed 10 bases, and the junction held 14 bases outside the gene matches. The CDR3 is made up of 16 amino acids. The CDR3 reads CASSYLSVGGHGEQFF. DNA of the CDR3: TGTGCCAGCAGTTACCTTTCCGTGGGAGGGCACGGCGAGCAGTTCTTC.

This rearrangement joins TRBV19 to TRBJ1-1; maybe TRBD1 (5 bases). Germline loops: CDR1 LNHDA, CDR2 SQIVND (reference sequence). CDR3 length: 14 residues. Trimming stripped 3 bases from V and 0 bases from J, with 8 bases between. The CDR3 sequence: CASSMGRVNTEAFF. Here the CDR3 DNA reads TGTGCCAGTAGTATGGGCAGGGTGAACACTGAAGCTTTCTTT. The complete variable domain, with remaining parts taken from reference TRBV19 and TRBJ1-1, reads DGGITQSPKYLFRKEGQNVTLSCEQNLNHDAMYWYRQDPGQGLRLIYYSQIVNDFQKGDIAEGYSVSREKKESFPLTVTSAQKNPTAFYLCASSMGRVNTEAFFGQGTRLTVV.

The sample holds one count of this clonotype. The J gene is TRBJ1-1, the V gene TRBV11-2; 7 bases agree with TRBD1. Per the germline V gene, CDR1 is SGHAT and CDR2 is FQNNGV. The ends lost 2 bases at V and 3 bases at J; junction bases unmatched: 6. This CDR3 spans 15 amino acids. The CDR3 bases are TGTGCCAGCAGCTTATCGGGACAGAGCTACACTGAAGCTTTCTTT. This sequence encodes CASSLSGQSYTEAFF.

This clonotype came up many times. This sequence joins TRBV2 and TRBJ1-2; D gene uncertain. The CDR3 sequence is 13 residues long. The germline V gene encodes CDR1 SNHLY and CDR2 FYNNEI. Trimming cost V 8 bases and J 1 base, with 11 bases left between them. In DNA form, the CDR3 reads TGTGCCAGCGGCCGGGCCAATAACTATGGCTACACCTTC. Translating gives CASGRANNYGYTF.

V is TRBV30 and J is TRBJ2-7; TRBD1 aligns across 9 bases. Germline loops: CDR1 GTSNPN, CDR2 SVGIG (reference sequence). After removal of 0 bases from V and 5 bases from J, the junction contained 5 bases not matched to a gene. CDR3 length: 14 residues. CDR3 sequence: CAWSVRTGANEQYF. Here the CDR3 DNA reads TGTGCCTGGAGTGTGCGGACAGGGGCAAACGAGCAGTACTTC.

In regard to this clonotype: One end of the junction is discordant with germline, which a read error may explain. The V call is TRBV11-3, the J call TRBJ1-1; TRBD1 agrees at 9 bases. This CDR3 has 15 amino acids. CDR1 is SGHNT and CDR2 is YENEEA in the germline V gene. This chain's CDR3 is CASSLLGQGSTEGFF. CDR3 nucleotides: TGTGCCAGCAGCTTACTGGGACAGGGATCCACTGAAGGTTTCTTT.